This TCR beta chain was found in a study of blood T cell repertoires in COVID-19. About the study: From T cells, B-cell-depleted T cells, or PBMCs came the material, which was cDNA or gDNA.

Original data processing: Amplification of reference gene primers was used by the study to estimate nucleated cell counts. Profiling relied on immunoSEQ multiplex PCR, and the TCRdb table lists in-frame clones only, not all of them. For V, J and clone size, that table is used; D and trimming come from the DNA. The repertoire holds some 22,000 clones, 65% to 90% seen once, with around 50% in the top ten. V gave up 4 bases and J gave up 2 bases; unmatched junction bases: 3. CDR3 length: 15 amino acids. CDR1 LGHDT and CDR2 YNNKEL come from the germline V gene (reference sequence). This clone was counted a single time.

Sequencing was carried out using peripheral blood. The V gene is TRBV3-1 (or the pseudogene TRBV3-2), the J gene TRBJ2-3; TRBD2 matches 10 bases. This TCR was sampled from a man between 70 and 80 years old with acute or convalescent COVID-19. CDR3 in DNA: TGTGCCAGCAGCCGAACTAGCGGGGACACAGATACGCAGTATTTT. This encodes CASSRTSGDTDTQYF.